This TCR beta chain was recovered during a study of control samples from healthy donors and cancer patients. Profiling relied on immunoSEQ multiplex PCR, and the TCRdb table lists in-frame clones only, not all of them. The table shows around 200,000 clones, with just under 95% occurring only once. Looked up from germline, CDR1 is MNHEY and CDR2 is SMNVEV (reference sequence). The CDR3 has 15 residues. V lost 0 bases and J lost 1, with 9 bases in between. This chain links TRBV27 with TRBJ1-1; tentatively, D is TRBD1 (5 bases). Sample: blood. This clonotype was obtained from a man aged 45 to 65 in good health. CDR3 residues: CASSLSITGNTEAFF. The CDR3 bases are TGTGCCAGCAGTTTATCGATAACAGGGAACACTGAAGCTTTCTTT.